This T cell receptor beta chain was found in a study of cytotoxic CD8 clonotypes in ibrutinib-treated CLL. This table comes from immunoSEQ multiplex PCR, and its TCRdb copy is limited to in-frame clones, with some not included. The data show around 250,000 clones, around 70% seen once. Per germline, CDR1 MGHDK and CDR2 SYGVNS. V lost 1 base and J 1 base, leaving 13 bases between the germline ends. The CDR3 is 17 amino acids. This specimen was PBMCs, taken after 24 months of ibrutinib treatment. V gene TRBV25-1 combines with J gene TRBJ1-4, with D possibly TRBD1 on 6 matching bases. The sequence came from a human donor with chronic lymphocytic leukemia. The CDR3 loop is CASSESRRGRTNEKLFF. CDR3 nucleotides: TGTGCCAGCAGTGAATCTCGCAGGGGTCGAACTAATGAAAAACTGTTTTTT.